This is a list of T cell receptor beta chains from one sample in a study of blood T cell repertoires in COVID-19. Measured with immunoSEQ multiplex PCR; TCRdb has only the in-frame clones, and not every one. The table includes about 71,000 clones, around 76% detected once. Sequenced: peripheral blood. These receptors all stem from a woman at least 80 years old with acute or convalescent COVID-19. Both conserved end residues are part of each CDR3. Fields, in order: CDR3 DNA, CDR3 protein, V gene, clone size, D gene, J gene. The D gene is left open where the match is weak. Clone size is given for some rows only: seen once, a few or many times, or a class if the clone is expanded.

cdr3_nt: TGTGCCAGCAGCCTCCCTAGGCCGGGTAATGAAAAACTGTTTTTT
cdr3_aa: CASSLPRPGNEKLFF
v_call: TRBV13
clone_size: -
d_call: -
j_call: TRBJ1-4

cdr3_nt: TGCGCCAGCAGTCAATCGATTGGACTAGCGGGGAGCTCCTACGAGCAGTACTTC
cdr3_aa: CASSQSIGLAGSSYEQYF
v_call: TRBV23-1
clone_size: -
d_call: TRBD2
j_call: TRBJ2-7

cdr3_nt: TGTGCCAGCAGCTCTTGGGGGGGTTCACCCCTCCACTTT
cdr3_aa: CASSSWGGSPLHF
v_call: TRBV11-3
clone_size: -
d_call: -
j_call: TRBJ1-6

cdr3_nt: TGCAGCGTAACTCAACAGGGGAACTATGGCTACACCTTC
cdr3_aa: CSVTQQGNYGYTF
v_call: TRBV29-1
clone_size: -
d_call: TRBD1
j_call: TRBJ1-2

cdr3_nt: TGTGCCAGCACCATGGACAGGCTGGGCACAGATACGCAGTATTTT
cdr3_aa: CASTMDRLGTDTQYF
v_call: TRBV2
clone_size: -
d_call: TRBD1
j_call: TRBJ2-3

cdr3_nt: TGTGCCAGCAGCGTCTCACCGGGACAGGGGAACTACTACGAGCAGTATTTC
cdr3_aa: CASSVSPGQGNYYEQYF
v_call: TRBV9
clone_size: -
d_call: TRBD1
j_call: TRBJ2-7

cdr3_nt: TGTGCCAGCAGCCAAGGCCCGGGACAGCCTTTCTACGAGCAGTACTTC
cdr3_aa: CASSQGPGQPFYEQYF
v_call: TRBV14
clone_size: -
d_call: TRBD1
j_call: TRBJ2-7

cdr3_nt: TGTGCCTGGAGTGGACCTGCCGGAGGGAGCTCCTACAATGAGCAGTTCTTC
cdr3_aa: CAWSGPAGGSSYNEQFF
v_call: TRBV30
clone_size: once
d_call: -
j_call: TRBJ2-1

cdr3_nt: TGTGCCAGCAGCCAACCTGACTGGGTAAATGGCTACACCTTC
cdr3_aa: CASSQPDWVNGYTF
v_call: TRBV4-2
clone_size: few
d_call: -
j_call: TRBJ1-2

cdr3_nt: TGTGCCAGTAGTCCCCGGGACAGGGATTACGAGCAGTACTTC
cdr3_aa: CASSPRDRDYEQYF
v_call: TRBV19
clone_size: once
d_call: TRBD1
j_call: TRBJ2-7

cdr3_nt: TGTGCCACCAGCAGAGGAGCGGGGGACAATGAGCAGTTCTTC
cdr3_aa: CATSRGAGDNEQFF
v_call: TRBV15
clone_size: -
d_call: TRBD2
j_call: TRBJ2-1

cdr3_nt: TGTGCCAGCAGTCAGTTAGGGAGAGATACGCAGCCCCAGCATTTT
cdr3_aa: CASSQLGRDTQPQHF
v_call: TRBV6-2/TRBV6-3
clone_size: -
d_call: -
j_call: TRBJ1-5

cdr3_nt: TGTGCCAGCAGCCGGTCTGTAGAGCGGCTAGAAGCTTTCTTT
cdr3_aa: CASSRSVERLEAFF
v_call: TRBV3-1/TRBV3-2
clone_size: -
d_call: -
j_call: TRBJ1-1

cdr3_nt: TGTGCCAGCAGCCAAGAATCTGCCAGGCCCGCGTTCCTTAACACCGGGGAGCTGTTTTTT
cdr3_aa: CASSQESARPAFLNTGELFF
v_call: TRBV3-1/TRBV3-2
clone_size: -
d_call: -
j_call: TRBJ2-2

cdr3_nt: TGTGCCAGCAGGCCCGGCAGGGGTTATGGAAACACCATATATTTT
cdr3_aa: CASRPGRGYGNTIYF
v_call: TRBV28
clone_size: -
d_call: -
j_call: TRBJ1-3

cdr3_nt: TGTGCCATCAGATCCTACAGTAACGAGCAGTTCTTC
cdr3_aa: CAIRSYSNEQFF
v_call: TRBV10-3
clone_size: once
d_call: -
j_call: TRBJ2-1

cdr3_nt: TGTGCCAGTAGTATGTTCTTAACCTACGAGCAGTACTTC
cdr3_aa: CASSMFLTYEQYF
v_call: TRBV19
clone_size: -
d_call: -
j_call: TRBJ2-7

cdr3_nt: TGTGCCAGCAGCTCCGGACAGGGGGCGAGTTATGGCTACACCTTC
cdr3_aa: CASSSGQGASYGYTF
v_call: TRBV7-2
clone_size: -
d_call: TRBD1
j_call: TRBJ1-2

cdr3_nt: TGTGCCAGCAGTTTAGGGGACAGGGCCCAAGAGACCCAGTACTTC
cdr3_aa: CASSLGDRAQETQYF
v_call: TRBV27
clone_size: -
d_call: TRBD1
j_call: TRBJ2-5